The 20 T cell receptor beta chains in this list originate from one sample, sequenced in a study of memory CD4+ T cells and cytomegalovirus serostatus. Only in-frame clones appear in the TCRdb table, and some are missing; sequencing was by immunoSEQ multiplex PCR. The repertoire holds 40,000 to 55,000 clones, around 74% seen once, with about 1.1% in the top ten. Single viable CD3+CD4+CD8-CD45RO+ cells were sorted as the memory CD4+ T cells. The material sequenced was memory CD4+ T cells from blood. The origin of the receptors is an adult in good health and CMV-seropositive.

CDR3 residues: CASNTAGGREDTQYF. CDR3 DNA sequence: TGTGCCAGCAACACTGCGGGGGGCAGGGAAGATACGCAGTATTTT. J is TRBJ2-3 and V is TRBV7-2; 8 nucleotides agree with TRBD2. The CDR3 has 15 residues. V lost 7 bases, J lost 5 bases, and 11 bases stayed unmatched. Germline V CDR1 and CDR2: SGHTA, FQGNSA.

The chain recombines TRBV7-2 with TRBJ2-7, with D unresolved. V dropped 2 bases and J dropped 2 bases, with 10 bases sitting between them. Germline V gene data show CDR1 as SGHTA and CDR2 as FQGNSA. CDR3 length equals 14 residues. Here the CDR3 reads CASSLNPGPYEQYF. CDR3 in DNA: TGTGCCAGCAGCTTAAACCCAGGCCCCTACGAGCAGTACTTC. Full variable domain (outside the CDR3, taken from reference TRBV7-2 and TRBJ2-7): GAGVSQSPSNKVTEKGKDVELRCDPISGHTALYWYRQSLGQGLEFLIYFQGNSAPDKSGLPSDRFSAERTGGSVSTLTIQRTQQEDSAVYLCASSLNPGPYEQYFGPGTRLTVT.

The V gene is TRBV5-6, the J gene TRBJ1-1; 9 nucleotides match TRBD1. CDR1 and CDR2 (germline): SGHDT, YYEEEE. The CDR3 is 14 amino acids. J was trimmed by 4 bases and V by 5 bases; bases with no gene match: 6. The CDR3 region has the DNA TGTGCCAGCAGAAGGACAGGGGCGACCACTGAAGCTTTCTTT. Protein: CASRRTGATTEAFF.

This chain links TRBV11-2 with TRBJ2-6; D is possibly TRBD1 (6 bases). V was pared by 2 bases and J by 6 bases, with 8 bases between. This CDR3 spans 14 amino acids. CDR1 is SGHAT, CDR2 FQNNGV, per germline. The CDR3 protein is CASSLNREANVLTF. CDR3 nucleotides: TGTGCCAGCAGCTTAAACAGGGAGGCCAACGTCCTGACTTTC.

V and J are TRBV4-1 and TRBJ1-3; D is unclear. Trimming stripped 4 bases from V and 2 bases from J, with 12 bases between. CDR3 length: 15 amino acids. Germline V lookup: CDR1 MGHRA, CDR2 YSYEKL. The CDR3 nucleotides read TGCGCCAGCAGCCGACTGAATCTCCCTGGAAACACCATATATTTT. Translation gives CASSRLNLPGNTIYF.

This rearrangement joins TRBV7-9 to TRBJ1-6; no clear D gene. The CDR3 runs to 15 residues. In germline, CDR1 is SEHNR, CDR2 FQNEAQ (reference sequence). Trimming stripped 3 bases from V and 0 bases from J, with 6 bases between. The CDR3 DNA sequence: TGTGCCAGCAGCTTCAGGAGCTCCTATAATTCACCCCTCCACTTT. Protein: CASSFRSSYNSPLHF.

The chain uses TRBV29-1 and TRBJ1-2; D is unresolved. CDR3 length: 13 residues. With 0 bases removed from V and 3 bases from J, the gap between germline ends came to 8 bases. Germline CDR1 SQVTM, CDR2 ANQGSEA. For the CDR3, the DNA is TGCAGCGTTGAAGAGGACGGGTACTATGGCTACACCTTC. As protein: CSVEEDGYYGYTF.

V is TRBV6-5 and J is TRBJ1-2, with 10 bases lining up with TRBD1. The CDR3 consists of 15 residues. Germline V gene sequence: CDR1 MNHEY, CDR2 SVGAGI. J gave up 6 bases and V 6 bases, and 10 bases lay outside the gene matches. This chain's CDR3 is CASSSPGQGKHGYTF. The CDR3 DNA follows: TGTGCCAGCAGCTCACCGGGACAGGGGAAGCATGGCTACACCTTC.

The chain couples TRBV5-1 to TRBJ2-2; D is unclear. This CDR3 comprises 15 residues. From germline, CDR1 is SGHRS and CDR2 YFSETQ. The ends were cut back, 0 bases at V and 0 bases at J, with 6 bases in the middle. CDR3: CASSLVQPNTGELFF. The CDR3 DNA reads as TGCGCCAGCAGCTTGGTACAGCCGAACACCGGGGAGCTGTTTTTT.

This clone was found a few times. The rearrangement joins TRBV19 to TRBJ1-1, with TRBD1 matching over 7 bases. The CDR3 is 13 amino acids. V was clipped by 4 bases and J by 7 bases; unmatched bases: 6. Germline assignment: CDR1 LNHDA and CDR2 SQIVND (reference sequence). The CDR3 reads CASSTTGSNEAFF. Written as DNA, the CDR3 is TGTGCCAGTAGTACGACAGGGTCTAATGAAGCTTTCTTT.

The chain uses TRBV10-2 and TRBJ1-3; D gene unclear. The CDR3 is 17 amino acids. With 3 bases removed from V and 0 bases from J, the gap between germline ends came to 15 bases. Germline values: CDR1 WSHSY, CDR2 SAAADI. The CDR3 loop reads CASSDVSYRYSGNTIYF. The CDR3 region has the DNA TGCGCCAGCAGTGACGTCTCGTATAGGTACTCTGGAAACACCATATATTTT.

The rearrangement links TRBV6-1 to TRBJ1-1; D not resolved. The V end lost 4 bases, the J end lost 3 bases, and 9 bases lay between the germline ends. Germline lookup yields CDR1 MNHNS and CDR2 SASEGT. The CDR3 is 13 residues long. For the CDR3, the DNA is TGTGCCAGCAGTGTATCCAGGTACACTGAAGCTTTCTTT. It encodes CASSVSRYTEAFF.

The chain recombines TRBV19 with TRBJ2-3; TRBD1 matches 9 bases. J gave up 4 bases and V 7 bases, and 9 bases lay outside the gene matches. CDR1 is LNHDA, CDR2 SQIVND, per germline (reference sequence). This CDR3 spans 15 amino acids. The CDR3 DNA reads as TGTGCCAGTACCCGGGACAGGGCCCAGTCAGATACGCAGTATTTT. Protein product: CASTRDRAQSDTQYF.

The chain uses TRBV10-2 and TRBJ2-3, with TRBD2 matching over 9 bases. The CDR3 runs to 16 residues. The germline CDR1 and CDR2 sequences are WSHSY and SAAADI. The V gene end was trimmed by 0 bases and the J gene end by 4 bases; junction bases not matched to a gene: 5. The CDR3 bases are TGCGCCAGCAGTGAGTCTGCGGGGGGGCCGTCAGATACGCAGTATTTT. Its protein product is CASSESAGGPSDTQYF.

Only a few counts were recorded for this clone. CDR3 in DNA: TGCGCCAGCAGCCAAGATCCAGGGGTACTCAATCAGCCCCAGCATTTT. Residues: CASSQDPGVLNQPQHF. The rearrangement links TRBV4-3 to TRBJ1-5; D perhaps matches TRBD1 (6 bases). The CDR3 is made up of 16 amino acids. Trimming removed 0 bases from V and 3 bases from J, with 12 bases in between. Per germline, CDR1 LGHNA and CDR2 YSLEER.

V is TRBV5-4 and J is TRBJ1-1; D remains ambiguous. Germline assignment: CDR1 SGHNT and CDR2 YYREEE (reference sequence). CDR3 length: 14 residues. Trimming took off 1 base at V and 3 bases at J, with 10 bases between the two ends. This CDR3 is CASSLPGPHTEAFF. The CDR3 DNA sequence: TGTGCCAGCAGCTTGCCAGGTCCCCACACTGAAGCTTTCTTT. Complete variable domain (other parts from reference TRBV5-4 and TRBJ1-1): ETGVTQSPTHLIKTRGQQVTLRCSSQSGHNTVSWYQQALGQGPQFIFQYYREEENGRGNFPPRFSGLQFPNYSSELNVNALELDDSALYLCASSLPGPHTEAFFGQGTRLTVV.

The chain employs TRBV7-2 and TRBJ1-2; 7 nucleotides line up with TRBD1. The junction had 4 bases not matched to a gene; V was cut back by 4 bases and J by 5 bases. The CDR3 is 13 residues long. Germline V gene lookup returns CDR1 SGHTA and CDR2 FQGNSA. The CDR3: CASSSRQGYGYTF. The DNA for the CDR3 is TGTGCCAGCAGCTCCCGACAGGGATATGGCTACACCTTC.

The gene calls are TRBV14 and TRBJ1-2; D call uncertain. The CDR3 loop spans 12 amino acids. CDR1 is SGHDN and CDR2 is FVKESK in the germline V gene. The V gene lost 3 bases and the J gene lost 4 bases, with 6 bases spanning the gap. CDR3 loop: CASSQEFYGYTF. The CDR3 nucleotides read TGTGCCAGCAGCCAGGAGTTCTATGGCTACACCTTC.

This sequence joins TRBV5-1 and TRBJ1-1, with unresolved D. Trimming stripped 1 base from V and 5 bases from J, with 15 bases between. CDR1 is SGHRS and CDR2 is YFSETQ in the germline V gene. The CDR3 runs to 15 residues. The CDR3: CASSLQLSGGTEAFF. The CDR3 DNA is TGCGCCAGCAGCTTGCAGCTGTCAGGTGGGACTGAAGCTTTCTTT.

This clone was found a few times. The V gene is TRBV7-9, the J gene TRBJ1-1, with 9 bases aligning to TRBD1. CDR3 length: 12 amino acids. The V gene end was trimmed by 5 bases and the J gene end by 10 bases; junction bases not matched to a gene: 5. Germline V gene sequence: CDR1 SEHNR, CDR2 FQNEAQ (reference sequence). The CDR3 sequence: CASSLEDRGAFF. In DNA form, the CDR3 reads TGTGCCAGCAGCCTCGAGGACAGGGGAGCTTTCTTT.